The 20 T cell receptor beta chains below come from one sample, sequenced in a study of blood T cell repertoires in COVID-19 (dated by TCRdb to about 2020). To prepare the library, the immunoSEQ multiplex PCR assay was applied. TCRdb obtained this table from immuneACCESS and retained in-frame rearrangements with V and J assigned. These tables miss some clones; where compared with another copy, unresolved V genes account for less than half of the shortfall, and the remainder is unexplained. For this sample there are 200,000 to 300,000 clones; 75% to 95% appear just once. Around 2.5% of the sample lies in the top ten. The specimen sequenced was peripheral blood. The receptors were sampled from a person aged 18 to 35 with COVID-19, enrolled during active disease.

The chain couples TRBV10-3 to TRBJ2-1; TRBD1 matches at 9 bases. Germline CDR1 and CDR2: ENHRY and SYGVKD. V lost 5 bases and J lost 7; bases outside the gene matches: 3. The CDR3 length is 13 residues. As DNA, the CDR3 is TGTGCCATCAGTTGGACAGGGGCGAATGAGCAGTTCTTC. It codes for CAISWTGANEQFF.

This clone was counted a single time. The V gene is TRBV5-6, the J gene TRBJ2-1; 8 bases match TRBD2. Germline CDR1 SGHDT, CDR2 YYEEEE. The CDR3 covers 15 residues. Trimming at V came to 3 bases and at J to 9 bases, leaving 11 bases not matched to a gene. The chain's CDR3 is CASSSSERETGEQFF. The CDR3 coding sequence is TGTGCCAGCAGCTCGTCCGAGCGGGAGACGGGTGAGCAGTTCTTC.

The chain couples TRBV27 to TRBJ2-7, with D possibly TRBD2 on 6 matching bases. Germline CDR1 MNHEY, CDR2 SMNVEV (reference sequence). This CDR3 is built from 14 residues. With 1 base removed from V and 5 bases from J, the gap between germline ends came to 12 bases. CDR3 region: CASSLWGRFNEQYF. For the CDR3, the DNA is TGTGCCAGCAGTTTATGGGGGAGGTTCAACGAGCAGTACTTC.

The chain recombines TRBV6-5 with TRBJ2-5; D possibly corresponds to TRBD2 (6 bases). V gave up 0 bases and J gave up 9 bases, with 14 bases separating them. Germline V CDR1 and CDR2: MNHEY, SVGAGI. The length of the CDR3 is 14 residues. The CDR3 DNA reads TGTGCCAGCAGTTACTCGATCGGCGGGGCGGCCCAGTACTTC. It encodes CASSYSIGGAAQYF.

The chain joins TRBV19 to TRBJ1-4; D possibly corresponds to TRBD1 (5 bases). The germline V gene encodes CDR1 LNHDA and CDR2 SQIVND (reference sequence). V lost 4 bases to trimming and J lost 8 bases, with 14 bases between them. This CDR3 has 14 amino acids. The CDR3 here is CASSRAGTREKLFF. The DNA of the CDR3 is TGTGCCAGTAGTAGGGCAGGGACTCGAGAAAAACTGTTTTTT.

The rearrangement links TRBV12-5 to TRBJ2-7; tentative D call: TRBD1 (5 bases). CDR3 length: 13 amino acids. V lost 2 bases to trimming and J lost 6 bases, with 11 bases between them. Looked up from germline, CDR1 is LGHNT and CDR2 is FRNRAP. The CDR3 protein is CASGLTPGSEQYF. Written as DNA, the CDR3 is TGTGCTAGTGGTTTGACGCCAGGGTCCGAGCAGTACTTC.

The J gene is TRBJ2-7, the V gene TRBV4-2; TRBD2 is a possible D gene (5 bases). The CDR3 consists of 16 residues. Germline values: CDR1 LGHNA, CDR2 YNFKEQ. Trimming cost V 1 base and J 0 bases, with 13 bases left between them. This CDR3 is CASSQGGDIHSYEQYF. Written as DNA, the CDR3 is TGTGCCAGCAGCCAAGGGGGAGACATCCACTCCTACGAGCAGTACTTC.

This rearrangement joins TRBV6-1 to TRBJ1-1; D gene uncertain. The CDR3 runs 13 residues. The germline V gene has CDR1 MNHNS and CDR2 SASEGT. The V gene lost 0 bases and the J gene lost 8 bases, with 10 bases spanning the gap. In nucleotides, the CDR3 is TGTGCCAGCAGTGAAGCAGGACTGTCAGAAGCTTTCTTT. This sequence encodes CASSEAGLSEAFF.

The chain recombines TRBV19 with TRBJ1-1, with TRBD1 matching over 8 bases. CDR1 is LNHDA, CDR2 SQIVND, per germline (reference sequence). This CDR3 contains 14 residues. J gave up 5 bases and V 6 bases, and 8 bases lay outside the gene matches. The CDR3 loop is CASSNDRGGTEAFF. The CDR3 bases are TGTGCCAGTAGCAATGACAGGGGAGGAACTGAAGCTTTCTTT.

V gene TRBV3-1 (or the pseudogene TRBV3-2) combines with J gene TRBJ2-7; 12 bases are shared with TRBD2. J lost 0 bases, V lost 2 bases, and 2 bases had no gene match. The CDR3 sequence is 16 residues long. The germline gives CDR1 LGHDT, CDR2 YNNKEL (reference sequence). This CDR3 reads CASSQTSGRTSYEQYF. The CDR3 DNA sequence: TGTGCCAGCAGCCAAACTAGCGGGAGGACCTCCTACGAGCAGTACTTC.

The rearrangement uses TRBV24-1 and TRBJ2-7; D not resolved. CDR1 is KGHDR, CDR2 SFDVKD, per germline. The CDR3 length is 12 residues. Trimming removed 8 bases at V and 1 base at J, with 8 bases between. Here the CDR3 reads CATMGRSYEQYF. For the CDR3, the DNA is TGTGCCACCATGGGCAGATCCTACGAGCAGTACTTC.

The DNA for the CDR3 is TGCGCCAGCAGCCAAGTAGGGACATCACAGTACTTC. It specifies CASSQVGTSQYF. This chain connects TRBV4-1 to TRBJ2-7, with a tentative D call TRBD1 (6 bases). CDR3 length: 12 amino acids. Germline V gene lookup returns CDR1 MGHRA and CDR2 YSYEKL. The V and J ends lost 1 base and 10 bases respectively, with 11 bases between them.

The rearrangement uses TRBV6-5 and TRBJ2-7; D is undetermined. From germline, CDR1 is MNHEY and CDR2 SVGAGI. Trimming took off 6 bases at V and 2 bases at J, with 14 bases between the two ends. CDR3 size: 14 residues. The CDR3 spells CASSPSGLAYEQYF. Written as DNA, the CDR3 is TGTGCCAGCAGCCCGAGTGGGCTCGCCTACGAGCAGTACTTC.

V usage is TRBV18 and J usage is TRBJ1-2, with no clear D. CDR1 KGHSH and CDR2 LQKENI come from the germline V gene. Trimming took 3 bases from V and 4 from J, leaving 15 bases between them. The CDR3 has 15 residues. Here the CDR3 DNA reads TGTGCCAGCTCACCGAGACCAGGCTCCTTCTATGGCTACACCTTC. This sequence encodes CASSPRPGSFYGYTF.

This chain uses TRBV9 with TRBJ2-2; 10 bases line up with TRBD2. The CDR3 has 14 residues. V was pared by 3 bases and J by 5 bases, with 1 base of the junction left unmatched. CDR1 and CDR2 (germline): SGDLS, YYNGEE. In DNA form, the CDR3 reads TGTGCCAGCAGCGCTAGCGGGAGTACCGGGGAGCTGTTTTTT. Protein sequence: CASSASGSTGELFF.

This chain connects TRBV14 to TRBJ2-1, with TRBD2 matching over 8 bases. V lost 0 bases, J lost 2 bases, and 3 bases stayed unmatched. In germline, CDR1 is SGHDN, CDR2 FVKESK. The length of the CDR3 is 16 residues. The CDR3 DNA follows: TGTGCCAGCAGCCAAGATGCCGGGAGGGCCTACAATGAGCAGTTCTTC. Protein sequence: CASSQDAGRAYNEQFF.

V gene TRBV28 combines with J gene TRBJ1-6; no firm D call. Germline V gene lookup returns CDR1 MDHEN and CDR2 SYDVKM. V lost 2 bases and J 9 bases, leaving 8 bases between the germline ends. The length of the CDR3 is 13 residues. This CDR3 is CASSLVSFSPLHF. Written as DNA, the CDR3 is TGTGCCAGCAGTTTAGTCAGTTTTTCACCCCTCCACTTT.

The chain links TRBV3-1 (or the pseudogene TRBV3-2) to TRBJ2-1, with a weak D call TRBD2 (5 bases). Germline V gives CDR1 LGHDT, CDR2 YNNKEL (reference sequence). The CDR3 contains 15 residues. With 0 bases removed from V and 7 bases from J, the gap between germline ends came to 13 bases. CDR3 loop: CASSQDRTRGNEQFF. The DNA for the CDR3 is TGTGCCAGCAGCCAAGATAGAACAAGAGGGAATGAGCAGTTCTTC.

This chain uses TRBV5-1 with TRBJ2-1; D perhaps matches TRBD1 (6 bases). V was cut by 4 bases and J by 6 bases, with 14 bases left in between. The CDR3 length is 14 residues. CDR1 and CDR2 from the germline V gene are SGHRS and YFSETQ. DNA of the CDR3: TGCGCCAGCAGCACCTACGGACAGCTCAATGAGCAGTTCTTC. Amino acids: CASSTYGQLNEQFF.

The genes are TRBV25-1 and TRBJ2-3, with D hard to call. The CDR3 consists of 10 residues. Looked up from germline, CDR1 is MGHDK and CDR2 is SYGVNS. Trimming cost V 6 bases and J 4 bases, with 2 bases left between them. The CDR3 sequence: CASSADTQYF. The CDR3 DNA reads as TGTGCCAGCAGCGCAGATACGCAGTATTTT. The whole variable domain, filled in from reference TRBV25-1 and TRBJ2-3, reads EADIYQTPRYLVIGTGKKITLECSQTMGHDKMYWYQQDPGMELHLIHYSYGVNSTEKGDLSSESTVSRIRTEHFPLTLESARPSHTSQYLCASSADTQYFGPGTRLTVL.